A selection of T cell receptor beta chains follows, all from one sample in a study of blood T cell repertoires in COVID-19. Using immunoSEQ multiplex PCR, the repertoire was profiled, and TCRdb retains in-frame clones only, with some absent. The top ten clones hold less than 4.5% of a sample with fewer than 180,000 clones, roughly 87% of them seen once. The sequenced sample was peripheral blood. The origin of the receptors is a woman aged 55-75 years with active or convalescent COVID-19. Each CDR3 is given with its conserved first and last residue.

V	CDR3
TRBV19	CASSTGDSSGNTIYF
TRBV19	CASSWAANTGELFF
TRBV7-6	CASSLRAGPDTEAFF
TRBV3-1/TRBV3-2	CASSQPLLTSGGNEQFF
TRBV11-1	CASSLLLSNEQYF
TRBV10-3	CAISEASGISTDTQYF
TRBV4-2	CASSQDISGGARVEQFF
TRBV2	CARRTGRASYEQYF
TRBV7-2	CASSSTGQNTGELFF
TRBV7-9	CASSFPATGFFHEQYF
TRBV29-1	CSVAEGYTF
TRBV30	CAWRPGGLTGELFF
TRBV6-2/TRBV6-3	CASSYSGLATETQYF
TRBV7-9	CASDRAGETQYF
TRBV2	CASRGTGRGRDTQYF
TRBV7-8	CASSHRTGGGNQPQHF
TRBV12-3/TRBV12-4	CASQLGDRAEAFF
TRBV30	CAWSGSGQGISYEQYF
TRBV7-8	CASSLAQAGDTDTQYF
TRBV29-1	CSARAIVGGGYNEQFF
TRBV5-1	CARTLAGDEQFF
TRBV9	CASSAKLAQLHEQYF
TRBV6-1	CASSGLAGGYSLTDTQYF
TRBV7-9	CASSLSAYEQYF
TRBV2	CASSGGSGTEAFF
TRBV4-3	CASSQDATGGGQETQYF
TRBV7-2	CASSPPDRANEQFF
TRBV7-9	CASSLGPGDGNTIYF
TRBV7-8	CASSPAMSEQFF
TRBV7-2	CASSISGTANTEAFF
TRBV19	CASRHRKGAQETQYF
TRBV18	CASSRDRGRDGYTF
TRBV19	CASSIAARTGGPIAKNIQYF
TRBV19	CASSSFWTGGEGTQYF
TRBV5-1	CASSLVENRYGYTF
TRBV6-4	CASRAEGAKTEAFF
TRBV19	CASKRGVGNQPQHF
TRBV6-6	CASSRLGEPQHF
TRBV3-1/TRBV3-2	CASSQVPFGRTSGNEQFF
TRBV29-1	CSVDPEGARGANVLTF
TRBV19	CASSVLLAGPQDTQYF
TRBV5-3	CARSLIPTGGENEQFF
TRBV5-5	CASSLEGRIYGYTF
TRBV9	CASTPGLAGGTDTQYF
TRBV5-1	CASSFSGVEAFF
TRBV29-1	CSVLQDLTDTQYF
TRBV5-1	CASSAENTEAFF
TRBV27	CASSLSRGGQPQHF
TRBV23-1	CASSQSVGTGEPEREKLFF
TRBV2	CASSPGTHGNTIYF